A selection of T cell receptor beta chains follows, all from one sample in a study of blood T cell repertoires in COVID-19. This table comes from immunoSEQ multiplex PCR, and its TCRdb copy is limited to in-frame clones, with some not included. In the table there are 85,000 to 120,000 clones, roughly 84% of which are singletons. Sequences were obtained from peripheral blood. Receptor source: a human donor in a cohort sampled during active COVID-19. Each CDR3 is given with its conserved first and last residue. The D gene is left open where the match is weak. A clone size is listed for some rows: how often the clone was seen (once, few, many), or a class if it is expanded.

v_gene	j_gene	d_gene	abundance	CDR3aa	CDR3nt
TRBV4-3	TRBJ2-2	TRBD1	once	CASSQDRMWQGAGELFF	TGCGCCAGCAGCCAAGATAGGATGTGGCAGGGGGCCGGGGAGCTGTTTTTT
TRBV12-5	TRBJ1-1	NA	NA	CASGTGTPNTEAFF	TGTGCTAGTGGAACCGGGACACCGAACACTGAAGCTTTCTTT
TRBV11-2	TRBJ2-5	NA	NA	CASSHSGVQETQYF	TGTGCCAGCAGCCATTCTGGAGTCCAAGAGACCCAGTACTTC
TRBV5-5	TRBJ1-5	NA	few	CASSLNLPDQPQHF	TGTGCCAGCAGCCTAAACTTACCCGATCAGCCCCAGCATTTT
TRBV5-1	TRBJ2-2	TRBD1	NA	CASSMGQGDTGELFF	TGCGCCAGCAGCATGGGACAGGGGGACACCGGGGAGCTGTTTTTT
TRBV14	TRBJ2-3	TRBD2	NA	CASSLSGGLGDTQYF	TGTGCCAGCAGCCTTAGCGGGGGGTTAGGAGATACGCAGTATTTT
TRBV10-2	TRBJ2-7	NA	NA	CASSDEGNHEQYF	TGCGCCAGCAGTGACGAGGGAAACCACGAGCAGTACTTC
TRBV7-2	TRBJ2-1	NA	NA	CASNRVSSYNEQFF	TGTGCCAGCAACAGGGTTAGCTCCTACAATGAGCAGTTCTTC
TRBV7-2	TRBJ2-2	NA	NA	CASSVTRGSAGELFF	TGTGCCAGCAGCGTTACCAGGGGTTCGGCCGGGGAGCTGTTTTTT
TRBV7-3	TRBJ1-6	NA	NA	CASSQGPESPLHF	TGTGCCAGCAGCCAGGGGCCAGAGTCACCCCTCCACTTT
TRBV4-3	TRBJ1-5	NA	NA	CASSQEYTVAQPQHF	TGCGCCAGCAGCCAGGAGTACACGGTTGCTCAGCCCCAGCATTTT
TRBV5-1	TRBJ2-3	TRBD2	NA	CASSVAGAGRGDTQYF	TGCGCCAGCAGCGTAGCGGGGGCGGGTCGTGGAGATACGCAGTATTTT
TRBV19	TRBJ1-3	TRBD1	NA	CASRETGPHSGNTIYF	TGTGCCAGTAGAGAGACAGGGCCTCACTCTGGAAACACCATATATTTT
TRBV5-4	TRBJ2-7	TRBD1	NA	CASSKDRGVSSYEQYF	TGTGCCAGCAGTAAGGACAGGGGCGTCAGCTCCTACGAGCAGTACTTC
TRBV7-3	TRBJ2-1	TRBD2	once	CASSPRLAGEREQFF	TGTGCCAGCAGCCCCAGACTAGCGGGGGAACGCGAGCAGTTCTTC
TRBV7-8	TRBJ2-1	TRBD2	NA	CASSLVPGLAGPGSSYNEQFF	TGTGCCAGCAGCTTAGTTCCCGGACTAGCGGGGCCCGGCAGCTCCTACAATGAGCAGTTCTTC
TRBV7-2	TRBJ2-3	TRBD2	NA	CASSPWTSGGSVDTQYF	TGTGCCAGCAGCCCCTGGACTAGCGGGGGTTCCGTAGATACGCAGTATTTT
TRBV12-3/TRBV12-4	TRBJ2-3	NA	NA	CASSLAIDTQYF	TGTGCCAGCAGTTTGGCAATTGATACGCAGTATTTT
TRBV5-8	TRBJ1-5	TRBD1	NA	CASSLTGVQPQHF	TGTGCCAGCAGCTTGACAGGGGTCCAGCCCCAGCATTTT
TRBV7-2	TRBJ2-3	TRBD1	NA	CASSLSRGTGKTDTQYF	TGTGCCAGCAGCTTATCGAGAGGGACAGGGAAAACAGATACGCAGTATTTT
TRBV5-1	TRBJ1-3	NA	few	CASSATGSSGNTIYF	TGCGCCAGCAGCGCTACAGGGAGCTCTGGAAACACCATATATTTT
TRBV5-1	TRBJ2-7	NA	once	CASSLEGTYEQYF	TGCGCCAGCAGCTTGGAGGGGACCTACGAGCAGTACTTC
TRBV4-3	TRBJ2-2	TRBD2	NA	CASSRLAGVLTGELFF	TGCGCCAGCAGCCGACTAGCGGGGGTTCTAACCGGGGAGCTGTTTTTT
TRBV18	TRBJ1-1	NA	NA	CASSGQLNTEAFF	TGTGCCAGCTCAGGACAATTGAACACTGAAGCTTTCTTT
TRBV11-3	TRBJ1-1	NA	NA	CASRGGAGAEAFF	TGTGCCAGCAGGGGTGGGGCTGGGGCTGAAGCTTTCTTT
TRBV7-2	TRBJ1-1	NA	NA	CASSLAWGVTEAFF	TGTGCCAGCAGCTTAGCGTGGGGGGTCACTGAAGCTTTCTTT